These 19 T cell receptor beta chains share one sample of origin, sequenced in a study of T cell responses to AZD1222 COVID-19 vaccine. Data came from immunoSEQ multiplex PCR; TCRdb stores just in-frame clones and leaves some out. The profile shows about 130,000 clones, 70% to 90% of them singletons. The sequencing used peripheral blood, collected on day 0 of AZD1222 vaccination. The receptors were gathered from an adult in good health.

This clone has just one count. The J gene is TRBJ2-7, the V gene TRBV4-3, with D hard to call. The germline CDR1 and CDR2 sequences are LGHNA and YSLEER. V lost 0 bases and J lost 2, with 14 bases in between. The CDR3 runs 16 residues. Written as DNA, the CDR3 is TGCGCCAGCAGCCAAGATTTTAACGGGCCCACCTACGAGCAGTACTTC. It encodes CASSQDFNGPTYEQYF.

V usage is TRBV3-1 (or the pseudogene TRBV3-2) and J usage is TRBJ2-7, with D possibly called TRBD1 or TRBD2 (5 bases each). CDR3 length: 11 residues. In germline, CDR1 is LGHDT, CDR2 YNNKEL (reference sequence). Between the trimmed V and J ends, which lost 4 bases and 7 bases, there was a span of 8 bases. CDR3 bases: TGTGCCAGCAGCCCGGGACGGGAGCAGTACTTC. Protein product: CASSPGREQYF.

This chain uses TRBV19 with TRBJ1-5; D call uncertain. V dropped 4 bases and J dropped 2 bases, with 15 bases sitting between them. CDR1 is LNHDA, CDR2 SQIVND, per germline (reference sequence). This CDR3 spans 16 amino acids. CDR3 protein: CASSTGASYGNQPQHF. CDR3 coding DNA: TGTGCCAGTAGTACAGGCGCTTCTTATGGCAATCAGCCCCAGCATTTT.

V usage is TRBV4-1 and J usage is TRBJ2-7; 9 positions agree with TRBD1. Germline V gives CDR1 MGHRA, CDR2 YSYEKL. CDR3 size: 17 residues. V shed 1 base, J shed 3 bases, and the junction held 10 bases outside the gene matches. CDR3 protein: CASSQVAVGQGIYEQYF. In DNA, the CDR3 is TGCGCCAGCAGCCAAGTTGCGGTGGGACAGGGAATCTACGAGCAGTACTTC.

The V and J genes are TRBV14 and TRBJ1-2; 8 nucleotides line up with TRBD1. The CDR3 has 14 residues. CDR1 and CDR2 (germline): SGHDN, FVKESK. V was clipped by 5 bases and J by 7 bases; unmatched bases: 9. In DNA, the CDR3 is TGTGCCAGCAGCGTCACAGGGGGTACGCCTGGCTACACCTTC. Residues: CASSVTGGTPGYTF.

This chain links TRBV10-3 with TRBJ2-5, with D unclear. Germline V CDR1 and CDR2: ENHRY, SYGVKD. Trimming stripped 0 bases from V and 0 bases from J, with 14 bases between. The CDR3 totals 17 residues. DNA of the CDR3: TGTGCCATCAGTGAGTCGATACACAACCAGTACCAAGAGACCCAGTACTTC. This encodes CAISESIHNQYQETQYF.

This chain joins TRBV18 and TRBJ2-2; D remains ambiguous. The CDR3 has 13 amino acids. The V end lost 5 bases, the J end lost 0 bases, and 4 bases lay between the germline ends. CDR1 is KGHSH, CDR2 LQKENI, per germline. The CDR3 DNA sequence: TGTGCCAGCTCATCCACGAACACCGGGGAGCTGTTTTTT. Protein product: CASSSTNTGELFF.

The CDR3: CAWSVQAIYGYTF. The CDR3 DNA follows: TGTGCCTGGAGTGTACAGGCTATCTATGGCTACACCTTC. The chain couples TRBV30 to TRBJ1-2, with D maybe TRBD1 (5 bases). The CDR3 consists of 13 residues. The V and J ends lost 0 bases and 4 bases respectively, with 9 bases between them. Per germline, CDR1 GTSNPN and CDR2 SVGIG (reference sequence).

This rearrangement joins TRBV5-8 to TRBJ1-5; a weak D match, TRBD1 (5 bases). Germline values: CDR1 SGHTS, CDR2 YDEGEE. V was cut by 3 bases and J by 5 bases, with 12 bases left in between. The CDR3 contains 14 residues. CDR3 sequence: CASSYGTPDQPQHF. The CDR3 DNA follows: TGTGCCAGCAGCTACGGGACCCCGGATCAGCCCCAGCATTTT. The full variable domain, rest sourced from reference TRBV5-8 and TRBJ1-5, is EAGVTQSPTHLIKTRGQQATLRCSPISGHTSVYWYQQALGLGLQFLLWYDEGEERNRGNFPPRFSGRQFPNYSSELNVNALELEDSALYLCASSYGTPDQPQHFGDGTRLSIL.

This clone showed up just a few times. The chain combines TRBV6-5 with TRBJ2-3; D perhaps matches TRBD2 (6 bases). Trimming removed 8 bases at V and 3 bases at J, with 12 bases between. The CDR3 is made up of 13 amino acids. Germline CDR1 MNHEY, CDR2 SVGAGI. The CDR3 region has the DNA TGTGCCAGCCGGGGACGGGGGACAGATACGCAGTATTTT. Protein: CASRGRGTDTQYF.

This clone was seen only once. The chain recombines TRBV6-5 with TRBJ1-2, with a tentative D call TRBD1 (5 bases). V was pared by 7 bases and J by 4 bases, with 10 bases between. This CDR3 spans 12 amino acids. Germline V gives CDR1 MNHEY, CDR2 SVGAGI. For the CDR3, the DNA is TGTGCCAGCACCCTGGGGGGCTATGGCTACACCTTC. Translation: CASTLGGYGYTF.

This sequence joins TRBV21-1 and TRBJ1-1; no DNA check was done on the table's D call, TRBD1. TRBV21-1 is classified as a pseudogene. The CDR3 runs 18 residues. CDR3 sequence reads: CASSKGVPGQGCNTEAFF. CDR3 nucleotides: TGTGCCAGCAGCAAAGGGGTCCCGGGACAGGGTTGCAACACTGAAGCTTTCTTT.

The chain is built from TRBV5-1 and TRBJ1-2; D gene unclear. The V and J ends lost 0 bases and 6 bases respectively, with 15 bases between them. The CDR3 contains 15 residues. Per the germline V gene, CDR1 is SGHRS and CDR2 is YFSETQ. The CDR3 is CASSLEPQRPNGYTF. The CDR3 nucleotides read TGCGCCAGCAGCTTGGAGCCGCAGAGACCGAATGGCTACACCTTC.

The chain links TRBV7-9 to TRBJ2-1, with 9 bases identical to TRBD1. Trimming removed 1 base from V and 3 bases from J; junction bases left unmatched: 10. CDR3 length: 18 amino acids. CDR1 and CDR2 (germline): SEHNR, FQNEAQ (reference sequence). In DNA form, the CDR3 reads TGTGCCAGCAGCTTAGGGCTATTTGGACAGGGGAACTACAATGAGCAGTTCTTC. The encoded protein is CASSLGLFGQGNYNEQFF.

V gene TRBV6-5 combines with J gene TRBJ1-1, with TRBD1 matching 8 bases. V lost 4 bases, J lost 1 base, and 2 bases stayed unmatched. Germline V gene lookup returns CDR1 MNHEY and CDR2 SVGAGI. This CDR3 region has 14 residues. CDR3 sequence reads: CASSSDRGNTEAFF. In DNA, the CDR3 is TGTGCCAGCAGTTCAGACAGGGGGAACACTGAAGCTTTCTTT.

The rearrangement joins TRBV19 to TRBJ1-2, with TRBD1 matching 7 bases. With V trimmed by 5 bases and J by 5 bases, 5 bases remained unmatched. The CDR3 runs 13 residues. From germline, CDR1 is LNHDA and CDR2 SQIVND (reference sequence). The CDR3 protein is CASSRQGRYGYTF. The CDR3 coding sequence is TGTGCCAGTAGTCGACAGGGTCGGTATGGCTACACCTTC.

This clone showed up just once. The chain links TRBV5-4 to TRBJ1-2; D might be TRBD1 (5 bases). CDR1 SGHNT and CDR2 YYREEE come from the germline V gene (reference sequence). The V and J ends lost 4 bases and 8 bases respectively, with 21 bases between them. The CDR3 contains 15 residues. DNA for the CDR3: TGTGCCAGCAGCATCCGGGACCGCTATTTCTCGGGCTACACCTTC. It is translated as CASSIRDRYFSGYTF.

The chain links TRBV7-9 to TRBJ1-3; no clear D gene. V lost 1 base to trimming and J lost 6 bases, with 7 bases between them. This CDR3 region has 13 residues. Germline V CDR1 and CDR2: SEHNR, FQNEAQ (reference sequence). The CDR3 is CASSLGRLNTIYF. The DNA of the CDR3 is TGTGCCAGCAGCTTAGGGCGTCTAAACACCATATATTTT.

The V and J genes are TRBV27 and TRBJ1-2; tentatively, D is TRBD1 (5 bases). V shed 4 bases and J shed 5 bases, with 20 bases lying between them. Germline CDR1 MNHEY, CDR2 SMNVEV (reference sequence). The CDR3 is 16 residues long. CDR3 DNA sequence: TGTGCCAGCAGTTCCTTTTCCCGGGACGGAGGATATGGCTACACCTTC. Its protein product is CASSSFSRDGGYGYTF.